Below, 9 T cell receptor beta chains from the same sample are listed, as sequenced in a study of T cells in Graves' hyperthyroidism and ophthalmopathy (dated by TCRdb to about 2019). The receptor library was made with multiplex PCR. Sequenced using an Illumina HiSeq 2000. The TCR beta CDR3 regions were amplified from RNA transcripts. For the first round of RT-PCR on the TCR CDR3, the HTBI primer set was used together with the Qiagen OneStep RT-PCR kit. The public reads were reprocessed in TCRdb via fastp at Q25 and MiXCR, keeping in-frame beta chains. Rows are unified per CDR3 protein, each entry keeping the most common DNA and genes. The sample table records some 560,000 distinct CDR3 sequences; 13% to 15% of these occur just once. About 14% of the sample is taken by the ten largest. Sample: blood. Every receptor here comes from a woman in her thirties or forties with Graves' hyperthyroidism.

This clonotype was detected only a few times. This chain connects TRBV5-5 to TRBJ1-2; no clear D gene. The CDR3 extends over 12 amino acids. Germline lookup yields CDR1 SGHKS and CDR2 YYEKEE (reference sequence). V gave up 1 base and J gave up 8 bases, with 9 bases separating them. Here the CDR3 DNA reads TGTGCCAGCAGCTTGTCTAGTAGCGGCTACACCTTC. Translation gives CASSLSSSGYTF.

The CDR3 coding sequence is TGTGCCAGCAGTTTCATGAGGGGTGCTGAAGCTTTCTTT. Amino acids: CASSFMRGAEAFF. This chain connects TRBV28 to TRBJ1-1, with a possible D match to TRBD1 (5 bases). CDR1 is MDHEN, CDR2 SYDVKM, per germline. The CDR3 is made up of 13 amino acids. V lost 3 bases and J lost 6, with 11 bases in between.

V gene TRBV20-1 combines with J gene TRBJ1-1; possible D gene TRBD1, 5 bases. Per germline, CDR1 DFQATT and CDR2 SNEGSKA (reference sequence). The CDR3 sequence is 13 residues long. V lost 5 bases and J 4 bases, leaving 14 bases between the germline ends. This CDR3 is CSAFDRGGTEAFF. The CDR3 DNA is TGCAGTGCTTTCGACCGGGGGGGCACTGAAGCTTTCTTT.

This clonotype was seen ten or more times. This chain connects TRBV27 to TRBJ2-7; no definite D call. Germline CDR1 reads MNHEY; CDR2 reads SMNVEV (reference sequence). The CDR3 extends over 13 amino acids. V lost 3 bases and J 1 base, leaving 7 bases between the germline ends. The CDR3 bases are TGTGCCAGCAGTTTCGCCCAGTCCTACGAGCAGTACTTC. Translating it yields CASSFAQSYEQYF.

The table lists this clonotype with many counts. The chain joins TRBV2 to TRBJ1-1; D remains ambiguous. Germline V gene sequence: CDR1 SNHLY, CDR2 FYNNEI. The CDR3 is 12 residues long. Between the trimmed V and J ends, which lost 3 bases and 5 bases, there was a span of 7 bases. This chain's CDR3 is CASSEGVTEAFF. The CDR3 DNA follows: TGTGCCAGCAGTGAGGGAGTGACTGAAGCTTTCTTT.

This chain connects TRBV9 to TRBJ2-1; D is ambiguous. The germline CDR1 and CDR2 sequences are SGDLS and YYNGEE. With 4 bases removed from V and 8 bases from J, the gap between germline ends came to 16 bases. The CDR3 contains 14 residues. The CDR3 coding sequence is TGTGCCAGCAGCTCCTGGAGTACTCCCGATGAGCAGTTCTTC. As protein: CASSSWSTPDEQFF. Full variable domain (rest looked up from reference TRBV9 and TRBJ2-1): DSGVTQTPKHLITATGQRVTLRCSPRSGDLSVYWYQQSLDQGLQFLIQYYNGEERAKGNILERFSAQQFPDLHSELNLSSLELGDSALYFCASSSWSTPDEQFFGPGTRLTVL.

The V call is TRBV5-1, the J call TRBJ2-1, with 8 bases fitting TRBD2. This CDR3 has 19 amino acids. Germline V lookup: CDR1 SGHRS, CDR2 YFSETQ. The trim removed 3 bases at V and 2 bases at J, leaving 16 bases unmatched. CDR3 amino acids: CASSWRGSGSKEAYNEQFF. CDR3 nucleotide sequence: TGCGCCAGCAGCTGGCGTGGGAGCGGGAGCAAGGAGGCCTACAATGAGCAGTTCTTC.

This clonotype was counted many times. The chain uses TRBV20-1 and TRBJ2-5; 9 bases are a match to TRBD2. The CDR3 totals 17 residues. J was trimmed by 5 bases and V by 2 bases; bases with no gene match: 15. CDR1 is DFQATT, CDR2 SNEGSKA, per germline (reference sequence). The CDR3 coding sequence is TGCAGTGCTAGACCAAATAGCGGGAGTGTGGGTTGGGAGACCCAGTACTTC. It yields the protein CSARPNSGSVGWETQYF.

This clonotype has at least ten counts. The V and J genes are TRBV12-3 or TRBV12-4 and TRBJ1-5, with D possibly matching TRBD1 (5 bases). This CDR3 comprises 14 residues. Trimming removed 3 bases from V and 10 bases from J, with 16 bases in between. CDR3 DNA sequence: TGTGCCAGCAGTTTGCGGACGGGGGAATCCCCCCAGCATTTT. This codes for CASSLRTGESPQHF.